The clone carrying this TCR beta chain was counted between two and nine times. Both TCR beta VDJ combination and CDR3 sequence profiling were carried out. Genomic DNA was the template for this profiling. TCRdb re-called the reads through MiXCR, storing one row per CDR3 protein. Of around 200,000 distinct CDR3 sequences listed, around 50% are singletons. This specimen belongs to a study of CD8+CD57+ T cells in acquired aplastic anemia. The patients chosen for sequencing had shown expansion of CD8+CD57+ cells (detected by flow cytometry). Patient blood was sampled before any therapy had been received. This CDR3 is 13 amino acids long. The V gene lost 2 bases and the J gene lost 5 bases, with 9 bases spanning the gap. From germline, CDR1 is SNHLY and CDR2 FYNNEI.

The V gene is TRBV2, the J gene TRBJ2-5; weak D call: TRBD1 (5 bases). The sequence came from a human donor with aplastic anemia. Sequenced sample: sorted CD4+, CD8+, or CD8+CD57+ T cells (not recorded which) from PBMCs. The CDR3 DNA follows: TGTGCCAGCAGTGAATTAAAGGGGGAGACCCAGTACTTC. This sequence encodes CASSELKGETQYF.